This entry lists 18 T cell receptor beta chains sequenced from one sample in a study of blood T cell repertoires in COVID-19. Profiling relied on immunoSEQ multiplex PCR, and the TCRdb table lists in-frame clones only, not all of them. The sample lists 300,000 to 450,000 clones; 85% were seen once. The specimen sequenced was peripheral blood. The source of these receptors is a woman younger than 35 with acute or convalescent COVID-19.

Comments on this clone: The same CDR3 arises from other DNA sequences in this sample as well. The rearrangement joins TRBV12-3 or TRBV12-4 to TRBJ1-1, with a weak D call TRBD1 (5 bases). The V end was cut by 6 bases, the J end by 1 base, with 9 bases between. The CDR3 has 13 residues. CDR3 DNA: TGTGCCAGCAGCCTAACAGGGAACACTGAAGCTTTCTTT. Encoded protein: CASSLTGNTEAFF.

The CDR3 protein is CASSLTPPGHKDTEAFF. DNA of the CDR3: TGTGCCAGCAGCTTGACGCCACCGGGACACAAAGACACTGAAGCTTTCTTT. V is TRBV5-8 and J is TRBJ1-1; a possible D gene is TRBD1 (6 bases). The germline V gene encodes CDR1 SGHTS and CDR2 YDEGEE. The CDR3 runs 17 residues. The V end lost 1 base, the J end lost 3 bases, and 19 bases lay between the germline ends.

The chain carries TRBV28 and TRBJ2-2; TRBD1 is a possible D gene (6 bases). CDR3 length equals 13 residues. Trimming removed 5 bases from V and 7 bases from J, with 11 bases in between. CDR1 is MDHEN and CDR2 is SYDVKM in the germline V gene. The CDR3 region is CASSPGQYGELFF. Here the CDR3 DNA reads TGTGCCAGCAGTCCCGGACAGTACGGGGAGCTGTTTTTT.

This chain's CDR3 is CASSQGGTGLHF. Written as DNA, the CDR3 is TGTGCCAGCAGCCAAGGAGGGACAGGACTCCACTTT. The chain couples TRBV14 to TRBJ1-6; 8 bases fit TRBD1. Trimming took 1 base from V and 16 from J; bases not matched to a gene: 3. CDR3 size: 12 residues. Germline V gene sequence: CDR1 SGHDN, CDR2 FVKESK.

The rearrangement links TRBV7-3 to TRBJ2-6, with D unclear. V lost 2 bases and J 0 bases, leaving 5 bases between the germline ends. The CDR3 length is 15 residues. The germline V gene has CDR1 SGHTA and CDR2 FQGTGA. The DNA of the CDR3 is TGTGCCAGCAGCTTACCGAGCTCTGGGGCCAACGTCCTGACTTTC. Its translation: CASSLPSSGANVLTF.

In its sample, this clone was seen once. The genes are TRBV29-1 and TRBJ1-2; TRBD1 aligns across 7 bases. Germline assignment: CDR1 SQVTM and CDR2 ANQGSEA. V lost 1 base, J lost 7 bases, and 3 bases stayed unmatched. The CDR3 is 12 amino acids. CDR3 residues: CSVEGGQFGYTF. As DNA, the CDR3 is TGCAGCGTTGAAGGGGGACAGTTTGGCTACACCTTC.

Details on this clone: This sample also contains other DNA sequences that code for the same CDR3. The V gene is TRBV3-1 (or the pseudogene TRBV3-2), the J gene TRBJ1-4; D is possibly TRBD1 (6 bases). Germline V gene sequence: CDR1 LGHDT, CDR2 YNNKEL (reference sequence). This CDR3 has 15 residues. Trimming left V 0 bases short and J 8 bases short, with 13 bases between. The CDR3 here is CASSQDTGLSEKLFF. In DNA, the CDR3 is TGTGCCAGCAGCCAAGATACAGGGTTGAGCGAAAAACTGTTTTTT.

The chain employs TRBV11-2 and TRBJ1-1; no reliable D call. V lost 1 base, J lost 7 bases, and 4 bases lay in between. The CDR3 is 11 residues long. Germline loops: CDR1 SGHAT, CDR2 FQNNGV. The CDR3 DNA reads as TGTGCCAGCAGCTTAGTTCGTGAAGCTTTCTTT. Protein sequence: CASSLVREAFF.

The chain combines TRBV5-4 with TRBJ2-7; TRBD2 aligns across 8 bases. CDR3 length equals 16 residues. V gave up 0 bases and J gave up 5 bases; unmatched junction bases: 10. The V gene's germline CDR1 is SGHNT and CDR2 YYREEE (reference sequence). CDR3 sequence reads: CASSLEGGRPSDEQYF. The CDR3 nucleotides read TGTGCCAGCAGCTTGGAGGGCGGGAGGCCCAGCGACGAGCAGTACTTC.

The chain is built from TRBV5-6 and TRBJ2-2; unclear D gene. There are 12 residues in the CDR3. Germline V gene lookup returns CDR1 SGHDT and CDR2 YYEEEE. V was trimmed by 3 bases and J by 8 bases, leaving 8 bases between them. The CDR3, as DNA: TGTGCCAGCAGCTATGGAGCGGGGGAGCTGTTTTTT. It is translated as CASSYGAGELFF.

The chain couples TRBV24-1 to TRBJ2-1, with 7 bases fitting TRBD2. The CDR3 consists of 13 residues. V lost 9 bases, J lost 1 base, and 2 bases stayed unmatched. Germline-derived CDR1 and CDR2 are KGHDR and SFDVKD. CDR3 nucleotide sequence: TGTGCCACCGGGAGGGCGTCCTACAATGAGCAGTTCTTC. Its translation is CATGRASYNEQFF.

This clone was counted once. This rearrangement joins TRBV2 to TRBJ1-1, with no clear D. From germline, CDR1 is SNHLY and CDR2 FYNNEI. The CDR3 contains 14 residues. V was shortened by 8 bases and J by 0 bases, with 13 bases between the two germline ends. The CDR3: CASSDTQVNTEAFF. The CDR3 DNA is TGTGCCAGCTCCGACACTCAAGTGAACACTGAAGCTTTCTTT. Full variable domain (remainder filled in from reference TRBV2 and TRBJ1-1): EPEVTQTPSHQVTQMGQEVILRCVPISNHLYFYWYRQILGQKVEFLVSFYNNEISEKSEIFDDQFSVERPDGSNFTLKIRSTKLEDSAMYFCASSDTQVNTEAFFGQGTRLTVV.

About this clone: Within the sample, other DNA sequences also encode this same CDR3. The CDR3 region is CASSLEGQGRNTIYF. In nucleotides, the CDR3 is TGCGCCAGCAGCTTGGAGGGACAGGGAAGGAACACCATATATTTT. V and J are TRBV5-1 and TRBJ1-3; 9 bases match TRBD1. V shed 0 bases and J 7 bases; nucleotides not matched to a gene: 5. Germline CDR1 and CDR2: SGHRS and YFSETQ. CDR3 length equals 15 residues.

V and J are TRBV6-5 and TRBJ2-7; 7 bases align to TRBD2. Trimming at V came to 6 bases and at J to 2 bases, leaving 1 base not matched to a gene. Germline CDR1 reads MNHEY; CDR2 reads SVGAGI. The CDR3 has 12 amino acids. The CDR3 nucleotides read TGTGCCAGCAGGGGGAGGGCCTACGAGCAGTACTTC. Protein product: CASRGRAYEQYF.

This chain joins TRBV25-1 and TRBJ2-6, with a possible D match to TRBD1 (5 bases). V shed 3 bases and J shed 0 bases, with 9 bases lying between them. The CDR3 has 16 residues. Germline lookup yields CDR1 MGHDK and CDR2 SYGVNS. The CDR3 region is CASSDSGFSGANVLTF. The CDR3 nucleotides are TGTGCCAGCAGTGATTCAGGGTTCTCTGGGGCCAACGTCCTGACTTTC. The full variable domain, in which reference TRBV25-1 and TRBJ2-6 provide the parts outside the CDR3, is EADIYQTPRYLVIGTGKKITLECSQTMGHDKMYWYQQDPGMELHLIHYSYGVNSTEKGDLSSESTVSRIRTEHFPLTLESARPSHTSQYLCASSDSGFSGANVLTFGAGSRLTVL.

The V and J genes are TRBV19 and TRBJ1-1; tentatively, D is TRBD1 (5 bases). Trimming pared 9 bases from V and 3 bases from J, leaving 11 bases between. Germline CDR1 and CDR2: LNHDA and SQIVND (reference sequence). The CDR3 spans 12 residues. The CDR3: CASGWGDTEAFF. CDR3 in DNA: TGTGCCAGCGGTTGGGGGGACACTGAAGCTTTCTTT.

This clone showed up just a few times. This chain joins TRBV10-3 and TRBJ1-1; TRBD1 agrees at 8 bases. V shed 0 bases and J 1 base; nucleotides not matched to a gene: 7. This CDR3 is 17 amino acids long. CDR1 is ENHRY, CDR2 SYGVKD, per germline. The CDR3: CAISESIPGTGNTEAFF. DNA of the CDR3: TGTGCCATCAGTGAGTCCATTCCCGGGACAGGGAACACTGAAGCTTTCTTT.

This clone was detected once. The V gene is TRBV5-5, the J gene TRBJ2-1; TRBD1 aligns across 9 bases. Per the germline V gene, CDR1 is SGHKS and CDR2 is YYEKEE (reference sequence). The CDR3 runs to 15 residues. Trimming cost V 3 bases and J 6 bases; bases outside gene matches: 7. CDR3 nucleotides: TGTGCCAGCAGCTCACCCGGGACAGGGCTCAATGAGCAGTTCTTC. It codes for CASSSPGTGLNEQFF.